Listed below are T cell receptor beta chains from one sample, sequenced in a study of T cells in Graves' hyperthyroidism and ophthalmopathy. Each CDR3 protein gets one entry after TCRdb re-called the multiplex PCR reads with MiXCR. Among about 200,000 distinct CDR3 sequences listed, roughly a sixth were seen once. Sequenced material: blood. These TCRs come from a woman between 50 and 59 years old with Graves' hyperthyroidism. Each CDR3 is given with its conserved first and last residue. A D gene is named only where the DNA matches it firmly. Rows may omit the clone size; those that give it use once, few, many or a size class.

-	many	TRBJ1-2	TRBV28	CASSFKSEHTF	TGTGCCAGCAGTTTTAAAAGCGAGCACACCTTC
-	-	TRBJ1-1	TRBV5-1	CASSIMDGNTKAFF	TGCGCCAGCAGCATCATGGACGGGAACACTAAAGCTTTCTTT
-	few	TRBJ2-2	TRBV12-3/TRBV12-4	CASTIDGPGELFF	TGTGCCAGCACCATAGATGGGCCCGGGGAGCTGTTTTTT
-	many	TRBJ2-3	TRBV7-9	CASSFSTDTQYF	TGTGCCAGCAGTTTCAGTACAGATACGCAGTATTTT
-	-	TRBJ2-6	TRBV6-2/TRBV6-3	CASSFDRTRERGANVLTF	TGTGCCAGCAGTTTCGACCGTACCCGGGAACGGGGGGCCAACGTCCTGACTTTC
TRBD1	-	TRBJ1-1	TRBV10-3	CAIRDRVSEAFF	TGTGCCATCAGGGACAGGGTTTCTGAAGCTTTCTTT
-	-	TRBJ2-4	TRBV7-4	CASSSDRENSKNIQYF	TGTGCCAGCAGCTCCGACCGGGAGAACAGCAAAAACATTCAGTACTTC
-	-	TRBJ1-2	TRBV27	CASSLYTGAQGNYGYTF	TGTGCCAGCAGTTTATATACCGGGGCCCAAGGGAACTATGGCTACACCTTC
TRBD2	once	TRBJ2-1	TRBV10-3	CAISEFFAGVSSYNEQFF	TGTGCCATCAGTGAGTTCTTTGCGGGAGTAAGTTCCTACAATGAGCAGTTCTTC
-	few	TRBJ1-1	TRBV5-1	CASSLFFGGINTEAFF	TGCGCCAGCAGCTTGTTTTTCGGGGGAATTAACACTGAAGCTTTCTTT
-	many	TRBJ1-1	TRBV3-1	CASSPRGKTEAFF	TGTGCCAGCAGCCCCCGGGGTAAAACTGAAGCTTTCTTT
TRBD1	-	TRBJ2-3	TRBV2	CASSAHRDRGLEDTQYF	TGTGCCAGCAGCGCCCACCGGGACAGGGGGCTTGAAGATACGCAGTATTTT
TRBD1	-	TRBJ1-2	TRBV6-1	CASSQGAGQGSGYTF	TGTGCCAGCAGCCAAGGTGCAGGACAGGGAAGTGGCTACACCTTC
-	few	TRBJ1-6	TRBV6-5	CASSYSYDENSPLHF	TGTGCCAGCAGTTACTCGTATGACGAGAATTCACCCCTCCACTTT
-	many	TRBJ1-1	TRBV4-1	CASSQDFPGARTEAFF	TGCGCCAGCAGCCAAGATTTTCCGGGGGCGCGCACTGAAGCTTTCTTT
TRBD1	-	TRBJ2-7	TRBV5-1	CASSRGQYEPYEQYF	TGCGCCAGCAGCCGGGGACAGTACGAGCCCTACGAGCAGTACTTC
TRBD1	-	TRBJ2-7	TRBV5-1	CASSLSSGTGGQIVYEQYF	TGCGCCAGCAGCCTTAGCTCCGGGACAGGGGGCCAGATAGTCTACGAGCAGTACTTC
-	many	TRBJ1-5	TRBV18	CASSPDSNRNQPQHF	TGTGCCAGCTCTCCCGACTCCAACCGCAATCAGCCCCAGCATTTT
-	many	TRBJ2-1	TRBV7-3	CASSLRGNNEQFF	TGTGCCAGCAGCTTACGAGGTAACAATGAGCAGTTCTTC
-	many	TRBJ1-2	TRBV12-3/TRBV12-4	CASSFDYPRVKRVGYTF	TGTGCCAGCAGTTTTGACTACCCGAGGGTCAAGAGGGTCGGCTACACCTTC
TRBD1	few	TRBJ2-5	TRBV12-3/TRBV12-4	CASSFGQAPRLETQYF	TGTGCCAGCAGTTTCGGACAGGCACCAAGGTTGGAGACCCAGTACTTC
-	-	TRBJ2-5	TRBV28	CASSAYQETQYF	TGTGCCAGCAGTGCGTACCAAGAGACCCAGTACTTC
TRBD2	few	TRBJ2-1	TRBV10-3	CAISATSGKVYEQFF	TGTGCCATCAGTGCGACTAGCGGGAAAGTTTATGAGCAGTTCTTC
-	-	TRBJ1-3	TRBV6-1	CASNEGLGNRNTIYF	TGTGCCAGCAACGAAGGCCTCGGGAATCGGAACACCATATATTTT
-	-	TRBJ1-6	TRBV10-3	CAISESRDSPLHF	TGTGCCATCAGTGAGTCAAGGGATTCACCCCTCCACTTT
-	-	TRBJ2-7	TRBV15	CATSRDGTYEQYF	TGTGCCACCAGCAGAGATGGGACCTACGAGCAGTACTTC
TRBD2	many	TRBJ2-2	TRBV12-3/TRBV12-4	CASSSGTSGRFYTGELFF	TGTGCCAGCAGCTCGGGGACTAGCGGGAGGTTTTACACCGGGGAGCTGTTTTTT
TRBD1	few	TRBJ2-7	TRBV6-1	CASTRRLPGQGLEQYF	TGTGCCAGCACCCGGCGCCTTCCGGGACAGGGACTCGAGCAGTACTTC
TRBD2	many	TRBJ2-1	TRBV11-2	CASSDQGTSGRSRQFF	TGTGCCAGCAGCGACCAGGGGACTAGCGGGAGGAGCCGGCAGTTCTTC
-	few	TRBJ1-2	TRBV7-2	CASSLDWAGSGYTF	TGTGCCAGCAGCTTAGATTGGGCAGGGAGTGGCTACACCTTC
-	few	TRBJ2-7	TRBV10-3	CASSLMGLTSYEQYF	TGTGCCAGCAGCTTAATGGGGCTTACTTCCTACGAGCAGTACTTC
-	many	TRBJ2-3	TRBV4-1	CASSQFSGNTDTQYF	TGCGCCAGCAGCCAATTTTCCGGGAACACAGATACGCAGTATTTT
-	few	TRBJ2-1	TRBV18	CASSQTSDEQFF	TGTGCCAGCTCACAAACGTCCGATGAGCAGTTCTTC
-	many	TRBJ2-5	TRBV24-1	CATSDLWDTQETQYF	TGTGCCACCAGTGATCTCTGGGACACCCAAGAGACCCAGTACTTC
-	-	TRBJ1-1	TRBV15	CATSSAGITMNTEAFF	TGTGCCACCAGCAGCGCCGGGATAACCATGAACACTGAAGCTTTCTTT
TRBD1	many	TRBJ1-1	TRBV29-1	CSVKGQGGLNTEAFF	TGCAGCGTTAAGGGACAGGGGGGCCTGAACACTGAAGCTTTCTTT
TRBD1	-	TRBJ1-5	TRBV28	CASSSTGTGLGGNQPQHF	TGTGCCAGCAGTTCAACCGGGACAGGGTTGGGTGGCAATCAGCCCCAGCATTTT
-	-	TRBJ1-1	TRBV7-3	CASSPRFSTAEAFF	TGTGCCAGCAGCCCCCGTTTCTCGACCGCTGAAGCTTTCTTT
-	-	TRBJ1-2	TRBV4-1	CASSQSGRINYGYTF	TGCGCCAGCAGCCAATCGGGCAGGATCAACTATGGCTACACCTTC
TRBD1	-	TRBJ2-7	TRBV10-3	CAISESGTGSDEQYF	TGTGCCATCAGTGAGTCGGGGACAGGGAGCGACGAGCAGTACTTC
-	-	TRBJ2-1	TRBV27	CASSLSGPRGGGWHEQFF	TGTGCCAGCAGTTTATCGGGCCCGCGTGGGGGAGGCTGGCATGAGCAGTTCTTC
-	few	TRBJ2-2	TRBV9	CASSPTDLNTGELFF	TGTGCCAGCAGCCCGACTGATTTGAACACCGGGGAGCTGTTTTTT
-	few	TRBJ2-1	TRBV4-1	CASSQATEYEQFF	TGCGCCAGCAGCCAAGCCACAGAATATGAGCAGTTCTTC
-	-	TRBJ1-4	TRBV19	CASSNPATNEKLFF	TGTGCCAGTAGTAACCCTGCAACTAATGAAAAACTGTTTTTT
-	few	TRBJ1-1	TRBV11-3	CASKPSGFVPTKEDTEAFF	TGTGCCAGCAAACCGTCCGGGTTCGTACCAACAAAAGAGGACACTGAAGCTTTCTTT
TRBD1	-	TRBJ1-2	TRBV12-3/TRBV12-4	CASRATGGPNYGYTF	TGTGCCAGCAGGGCCACAGGGGGCCCGAACTATGGCTACACCTTC
-	few	TRBJ2-6	TRBV11-2	CASSPERGISSSGANVLTF	TGTGCCAGCAGCCCGGAAAGGGGGATATCCTCCTCTGGGGCCAACGTCCTGACTTTC
-	many	TRBJ1-1	TRBV15	CATSRDRVNTEAFF	TGTGCCACCAGCAGAGACAGGGTGAACACTGAAGCTTTCTTT
-	many	TRBJ1-1	TRBV12-3/TRBV12-4	CASSLTSNTEAFF	TGTGCCAGCAGTTTAACCTCGAACACTGAAGCTTTCTTT
-	-	TRBJ2-1	TRBV5-4	CASSSLWTANNEQFF	TGTGCCAGCAGCTCGCTATGGACGGCGAACAATGAGCAGTTCTTC
TRBD1	many	TRBJ2-7	TRBV7-6	CASSSGTAGIGEQYF	TGTGCCAGCAGCTCAGGGACAGCCGGAATCGGCGAGCAGTACTTC
TRBD1	many	TRBJ2-5	TRBV5-1	CASSLGDSQETQYF	TGCGCCAGCAGCTTGGGGGACAGTCAAGAGACCCAGTACTTC
-	many	TRBJ2-3	TRBV28	CASSLGASTDTQYF	TGTGCCAGCAGTTTGGGGGCTAGCACAGATACGCAGTATTTT